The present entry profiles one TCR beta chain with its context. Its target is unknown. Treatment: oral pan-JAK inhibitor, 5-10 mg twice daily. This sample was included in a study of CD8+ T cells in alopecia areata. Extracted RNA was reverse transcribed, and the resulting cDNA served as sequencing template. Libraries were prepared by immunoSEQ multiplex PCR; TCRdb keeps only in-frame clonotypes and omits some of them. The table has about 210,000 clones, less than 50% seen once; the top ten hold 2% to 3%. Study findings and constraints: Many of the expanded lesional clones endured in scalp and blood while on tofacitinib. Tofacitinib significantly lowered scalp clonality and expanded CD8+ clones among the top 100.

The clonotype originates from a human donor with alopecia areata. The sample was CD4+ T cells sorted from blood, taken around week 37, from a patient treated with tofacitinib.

The CDR3 protein is CASSRRTSGKETQYF. The CDR3 region has the DNA TGTGCCAGCAGCCGCAGGACTAGCGGAAAAGAGACCCAGTACTTC. The chain joins TRBV11-2 to TRBJ2-5; TRBD2 matches at 10 bases. Germline values: CDR1 SGHAT, CDR2 FQNNGV. The junction had 6 bases not matched to a gene; V was cut back by 5 bases and J by 3 bases. The CDR3 loop spans 15 amino acids. Looking up the rest from reference TRBV11-2 and TRBJ2-5 gives the full variable domain: EAGVAQSPRYKIIEKRQSVAFWCNPISGHATLYWYQQILGQGPKLLIQFQNNGVVDDSQLPKDRFSAERLKGVDSTLKIQPAKLEDSAVYLCASSRRTSGKETQYFGPGTRLLVL.